This T cell receptor (beta chain) was observed in a study of T cells in Graves' hyperthyroidism and ophthalmopathy (dated by TCRdb to between 2018 and 2021). Looking at the study overall: Peripheral blood samples were taken at the time of initial diagnosis, prior to any treatment. TCR V-J signatures able to tell the groups apart were searched for in a discovery cohort of 90 to 100 patients, of whom 40 to 45 had Graves' ophthalmopathy and roughly 59 had stable Graves' hyperthyroidism. Prospective prediction of ophthalmopathy was tested in an independent validation cohort consisting of 18 hyperthyroidism patients and 17 patients who later progressed to ophthalmopathy. The 100 discovery patients were randomly split 7:3 into training and test sets. In addition, the study compared T-cell repertoires in thyroid tissue and in blood from about six Graves' hyperthyroidism patients. Once sampling was done, hyperthyroidism patients were given methimazole at a starting dose of 30 mg daily, whereas ophthalmopathy patients were given high-dose intravenous methylprednisolone. The paper reports TCR Vbeta CDR3 sequencing of approximately 140 peripheral blood samples: fewer than 50 ophthalmopathy, fewer than 85 hyperthyroidism and around 17 progressor patients. On the study overall, not on this receptor specifically: No statistical method was used to fix the sample size in advance, and group allocation was not hidden from the investigators. A 13 V-J signature model separated ophthalmopathy from stable hyperthyroidism, with 87.88% sensitivity and 81.08% specificity in cross-validation and 80%/75% in testing. Most expanded thyroid clonotypes (frequency above 0.001) were also detected in blood, suggesting blood repertoires may reflect thyroid immune responses. In validation, the model predicted progression to ophthalmopathy with roughly 66% sensitivity and approximately 72% specificity, a median of about 6.7 months before onset.

V sheds 5 bases and J sheds 4 bases, leaving 15 bases between their ends. The CDR3 measures 15 amino acids from cysteine to phenylalanine. The kept DNA is CDR3 alone, 45 bases in frame from the first base. The CDR1 and CDR2 encoded by the germline V gene are SGHTA and FQGNSA. TCR beta CDR3 regions were amplified from RNA transcripts. For the first round of RT-PCR on the TCR CDR3, the HTBI primer set was used together with the Qiagen OneStep RT-PCR kit. Libraries were constructed in a second round of multiplex PCR, after which size selection and purification were performed. Paired-end sequencing of the libraries was performed with 100 bp reads on an Illumina HiSeq2000. The paper's processing steps were these. SOAPnuke was used to process the raw data, removing reads that contained adapters or uncalled bases, had a mean Phred below 15, or lacked an exact match to the constant primer or identifier. COPE v1.2.5 was used to merge the high-quality paired reads, and each unique nucleotide sequence was defined as a clonotype. Clonotypes were aligned to IMGT TRBV, TRBD and TRBJ reference segments using MiTCR v1.1. The analysis was restricted to V-J combinations with a frequency above 0.0001, which together covered just over 99% of the repertoires. A TCS score was defined as the ratio between F50 (clonal expansion) and ExV (chaos), using BLOSUM62-based TCRdist between CDR3 peptides within each V-J. Welch's t-statistics and random forest reduced 500 to 550 V-J features to about 12, which were used in a naive Bayes classifier (R e1071). TCRdb reprocessed the public reads (quality trimming at Q25 with fastp, clone calling with MiXCR) and kept in-frame beta chains. Rows matching on CDR3 protein sequence are summarized as one entry with the most common DNA and genes. The V and J calls follow TCRdb's processing rather than the paper's. Within this sample are hundreds of thousands of distinct CDR3 sequences, with 12% to 15% of them counted one time only. Roughly 10% of the sample comes from the top ten.

A patient counted as having stable Graves' hyperthyroidism if no progression to ophthalmopathy occurred over 18 months of follow-up. The hyperthyroidism patients were between 18 and 65 years old and newly diagnosed, with a disease duration of less than 2 months. Exclusion was applied to patients with uncontrolled infections, other autoimmune diseases, pregnancy or lactation. Diagnoses relied on clinical symptoms, serum thyroxine and TRAb, thyroid ultrasound and orbital computed tomography. PBMCs were isolated from approximately 10 ml of fresh peripheral blood by Ficoll-Paque density gradient centrifugation. Total RNA was extracted with Trizol reagent, and quality was checked on an Agilent 2100 Bioanalyzer. This clonotype was counted at least ten times. No cognate antigen has been identified for it. Base qualities are missing; no much larger clone stands one base away.

This TCR came from a woman in her late teens or twenties with Graves' hyperthyroidism. The receptor chain draws on TRBV7-2 and TRBJ2-1; the D gene cannot be named for sure. The material sequenced was blood. The CDR3 sequence is CASSPESQPYNEQFF. Read as DNA, the sequence is TGTGCCAGCAGCCCAGAATCCCAACCGTACAATGAGCAGTTCTTC.